The 6 T cell receptor beta chains below all came from one sample that was sequenced in a study of shared clonotypes between healthy human individuals (dated by TCRdb to 2018 to 2020). Library construction relied on the immunoSEQ multiplex PCR assay. In TCRdb, the immuneACCESS table is reduced to in-frame sequences with V and J assigned. These tables do not hold every clone; where another copy was compared, an unresolved V gene accounts for under half, and the others remain unexplained. The sample table shows about 2.4 million clones, and roughly 93% are seen once. Together, the top ten hold about 0.38% of the sample. What was sequenced was naive CD4+ T cells from PBMCs. The cell subset or site tag for this specimen amounts to: CD45RA+ positively selected. All receptors come from a man younger than 35 in good health. Some clones in this sample may be carry-over from other donors' samples.

The J gene is TRBJ2-3, the V gene TRBV18, with D uncertain. This CDR3 has 13 amino acids. CDR1 and CDR2 (germline): KGHSH, LQKENI. V dropped 3 bases and J dropped 4 bases, with 8 bases sitting between them. The CDR3 region has the DNA TGTGCCAGCTCACCGGCCCTAGCAGATACGCAGTATTTT. Amino acids: CASSPALADTQYF.

The chain couples TRBV28 to TRBJ2-4; D perhaps matches TRBD1 (6 bases). The V gene lost 4 bases and the J gene lost 8 bases, with 18 bases spanning the gap. This CDR3 is 15 amino acids long. Germline assignment: CDR1 MDHEN and CDR2 SYDVKM. CDR3 nucleotide sequence: TGTGCCAGCAGTTCCTCCGACCGGGACACCCACATTCAGTACTTC. Residues: CASSSSDRDTHIQYF.

The chain couples TRBV2 to TRBJ2-3, with D possibly matching TRBD2 (5 bases). Trimming took off 8 bases at V and 2 bases at J, with 11 bases between the two ends. Germline values: CDR1 SNHLY, CDR2 FYNNEI. The CDR3 covers 13 residues. CDR3 DNA: TGTGCCAGCGCACTAGAGAACACAGATACGCAGTATTTT. The encoded protein is CASALENTDTQYF.

The chain combines TRBV7-2 with TRBJ1-1; D unresolved. CDR1 SGHTA and CDR2 FQGNSA come from the germline V gene. V was cut by 2 bases and J by 0 bases, with 7 bases left in between. CDR3 length: 14 residues. The DNA for the CDR3 is TGTGCCAGCAGCTTATACTCTCTGAACACTGAAGCTTTCTTT. As protein: CASSLYSLNTEAFF. Full variable domain (missing parts from reference TRBV7-2 and TRBJ1-1): GAGVSQSPSNKVTEKGKDVELRCDPISGHTALYWYRQSLGQGLEFLIYFQGNSAPDKSGLPSDRFSAERTGGSVSTLTIQRTQQEDSAVYLCASSLYSLNTEAFFGQGTRLTVV.

The chain combines TRBV28 with TRBJ2-1; 10 bases fit TRBD1. This CDR3 spans 15 amino acids. Germline CDR1 is MDHEN and CDR2 is SYDVKM. With 7 bases clipped from V and 8 bases from J, the junction kept 11 bases outside the gene matches. This chain's CDR3 is CASKGDRGLGDEQFF. CDR3 nucleotide sequence: TGTGCCAGCAAGGGGGACAGGGGTCTCGGCGATGAGCAGTTCTTC.

This chain connects TRBV27 to TRBJ1-5; 9 positions match TRBD1. This CDR3 has 14 residues. With 4 bases clipped from V and 5 bases from J, the junction kept 3 bases outside the gene matches. Germline CDR1 is MNHEY and CDR2 is SMNVEV (reference sequence). CDR3 loop: CASSYRDRDQPQHF. In nucleotides, the CDR3 is TGTGCCAGCAGTTACCGGGACAGGGATCAGCCCCAGCATTTT.